The 23 T cell receptor beta chains below come from one sample, sequenced in a study of control samples from healthy donors and cancer patients. Method: immunoSEQ multiplex PCR; TCRdb's copy keeps in-frame clones and lacks some. This sample carries about 120,000 clones, more than 75% of them seen once, and the ten largest clones take over 2%. The sample consisted of blood. The origin of the receptors is an older woman in good health.

This chain connects TRBV3-1 (or the pseudogene TRBV3-2) to TRBJ1-1; D is perhaps TRBD1 (5 bases). The germline V gene encodes CDR1 LGHDT and CDR2 YNNKEL (reference sequence). This CDR3 has 13 amino acids. The V gene lost 1 base and the J gene lost 6 bases, with 9 bases spanning the gap. The CDR3 nucleotides are TGTGCCAGCAGCCAAGTAAGGGGCGCTGAAGCTTTCTTT. Translating it yields CASSQVRGAEAFF.

The table lists this clone with a few counts. The chain couples TRBV2 to TRBJ1-6, with D hard to call. Trimming stripped 10 bases from V and 8 bases from J, with 12 bases between. Per the germline V gene, CDR1 is SNHLY and CDR2 is FYNNEI. CDR3 length: 12 residues. CDR3 sequence: CATGRRDSPLHF. CDR3 DNA: TGTGCCACGGGAAGGAGGGATTCACCCCTCCACTTT.

This rearrangement joins TRBV14 to TRBJ1-2, with TRBD1 as a possible D gene (5 bases). The V end lost 4 bases, the J end lost 5 bases, and 14 bases lay between the germline ends. The CDR3 runs 14 residues. CDR1 is SGHDN, CDR2 FVKESK, per germline. DNA for the CDR3: TGTGCCAGCAGCCGGGACGGGCCTTCTTATGGCTACACCTTC. Encoded protein: CASSRDGPSYGYTF.

This chain uses TRBV6-6 with TRBJ2-5, with no clear D. Trimming shortened V by 2 bases and J by 5 bases, and 9 bases separated the two germline ends. The CDR3 spans 13 residues. Germline V gives CDR1 MNHNY, CDR2 SVGAGI (reference sequence). The CDR3 protein is CASSYGRFETQYF. The CDR3 bases are TGTGCCAGCAGTTACGGGCGGTTCGAGACCCAGTACTTC.

The chain joins TRBV6-2 or TRBV6-3 to TRBJ1-2; 7 bases fit TRBD1. With V trimmed by 0 bases and J by 6 bases, 7 bases remained unmatched. This CDR3 is 15 amino acids long. CDR1 is MNHEY, CDR2 SVGEGT, per germline. As DNA, the CDR3 is TGTGCCAGCAGTTACTCGAAGGGACAGAAAGATGGCTACACCTTC. Encoded protein: CASSYSKGQKDGYTF.

The CDR3 coding sequence is TGTGCCAGCAGTTACTCCGGGACAATGAACACTGAAGCTTTCTTT. Translating gives CASSYSGTMNTEAFF. This chain joins TRBV6-5 and TRBJ1-1; tentatively, D is TRBD1 (6 bases). This CDR3 has 15 amino acids. Trimming left V 0 bases short and J 0 bases short, with 8 bases between. Germline assignment: CDR1 MNHEY and CDR2 SVGAGI.

For the CDR3, the DNA is TGTGCCAGCAGCCCCCGCCCGGGACAGCCTAGTCCCGGGGAGCTGTTTTTT. Translating it yields CASSPRPGQPSPGELFF. The chain employs TRBV6-2 or TRBV6-3 and TRBJ2-2, with 7 bases matching TRBD1. Germline loops: CDR1 MNHEY, CDR2 SVGEGT. There are 17 residues in the CDR3. After removal of 6 bases from V and 6 bases from J, the junction contained 16 bases not matched to a gene.

The chain joins TRBV4-1 to TRBJ1-4; weak D call: TRBD1 (6 bases). The V end was cut by 0 bases, the J end by 2 bases, with 13 bases between. The CDR3 has 17 amino acids. The germline CDR1 and CDR2 sequences are MGHRA and YSYEKL. The CDR3 region has the DNA TGCGCCAGCAGCCAAGATCTGGGGGCCAGGACTAATGAAAAACTGTTTTTT. Translating gives CASSQDLGARTNEKLFF.

The chain employs TRBV4-2 and TRBJ1-2; D gene ambiguous. The CDR3 runs 12 residues. The V end lost 0 bases, the J end lost 4 bases, and 3 bases lay between the germline ends. Germline loops: CDR1 LGHNA, CDR2 YNFKEQ. For the CDR3, the DNA is TGTGCCAGCAGCCAAGAAAGCTATGGCTACACCTTC. The encoded protein is CASSQESYGYTF.

This clone showed up just once. The gene calls are TRBV29-1 and TRBJ2-1; TRBD2 might be the D (6 bases). The ends were cut back, 4 bases at V and 6 bases at J, with 13 bases in the middle. Germline values: CDR1 SQVTM, CDR2 ANQGSEA. The CDR3 is 13 residues long. The CDR3 coding sequence is TGCAGCGTTGCCGGGGCCGGGAGCAATGAGCAGTTCTTC. Residues: CSVAGAGSNEQFF.

The gene calls are TRBV5-8 and TRBJ2-3, with TRBD1 as a possible D gene (8 bases). CDR3 length: 14 residues. Germline-derived CDR1 and CDR2 are SGHTS and YDEGEE. V gave up 7 bases and J gave up 6 bases, with 18 bases separating them. CDR3 in DNA: TGTGCCAGCCGCAGGGGGCTAGCGGCGGATACGCAGTATTTT. Translation gives CASRRGLAADTQYF.

V usage is TRBV11-2 and J usage is TRBJ1-2, with TRBD1 as a possible D gene (6 bases). The germline V gene has CDR1 SGHAT and CDR2 FQNNGV. The CDR3 spans 15 residues. V gave up 7 bases and J gave up 4 bases, with 19 bases separating them. CDR3 in amino acids: CASTPAQGRGYGYTF. The CDR3 DNA reads TGTGCCAGCACCCCCGCCCAGGGGCGCGGCTATGGCTACACCTTC.

In this sample, this clone turned up once. This sequence joins TRBV5-5 and TRBJ1-1; 10 nucleotides align to TRBD1. V lost 4 bases to trimming and J lost 4 bases; unmatched junction nucleotides: 4. The CDR3 is 14 amino acids. The V gene's germline CDR1 is SGHKS and CDR2 YYEKEE (reference sequence). The CDR3 DNA reads TGTGCCAGCAGCCCGGGACAGGGGATCACTGAAGCTTTCTTT. The encoded protein is CASSPGQGITEAFF.

The chain carries TRBV6-5 and TRBJ2-7; TRBD1 is a possible D gene (6 bases). CDR3 length: 13 amino acids. The V gene's germline CDR1 is MNHEY and CDR2 SVGAGI. V lost 6 bases and J 5 bases, leaving 14 bases between the germline ends. The CDR3 region is CASRKGDINEQYF. DNA of the CDR3: TGTGCCAGCAGAAAGGGGGACATTAACGAGCAGTACTTC.

The chain employs TRBV4-1 and TRBJ2-7, with 8 nucleotides matching TRBD2. The length of the CDR3 is 16 residues. The ends lost 0 bases at V and 3 bases at J; junction bases unmatched: 7. Germline V gene sequence: CDR1 MGHRA, CDR2 YSYEKL. CDR3 protein: CASSQESGGYYYEQYF. The DNA for the CDR3 is TGCGCCAGCAGCCAAGAGAGCGGGGGATACTACTACGAGCAGTACTTC.

The chain uses TRBV6-5 and TRBJ1-2; the D gene is possibly TRBD1 (5 bases). Trimming removed 4 bases from V and 4 bases from J, with 13 bases in between. The CDR3 sequence is 14 residues long. CDR1 and CDR2 (germline): MNHEY, SVGAGI. CDR3 region: CASSLGGPSYGYTF. The CDR3 region has the DNA TGTGCCAGCAGTTTGGGGGGTCCTTCCTATGGCTACACCTTC.

The V and J genes are TRBV14 and TRBJ1-3, with a possible D match to TRBD1 (5 bases). The length of the CDR3 is 14 residues. The V gene's germline CDR1 is SGHDN and CDR2 FVKESK. Between the trimmed V and J ends, which lost 1 base and 4 bases, there was a span of 8 bases. This CDR3 is CASSQVTGGNTIYF. DNA of the CDR3: TGTGCCAGCAGCCAAGTCACAGGAGGAAACACCATATATTTT.

This rearrangement joins TRBV10-3 to TRBJ1-1; D unclear. The germline V gene has CDR1 ENHRY and CDR2 SYGVKD. This CDR3 is built from 12 residues. Trimming cost V 4 bases and J 2 bases, with 5 bases left between them. As DNA, the CDR3 is TGTGCCATCAGTGGCAGTAACACTGAAGCTTTCTTT. Residues: CAISGSNTEAFF.

The rearrangement links TRBV12-3 or TRBV12-4 to TRBJ1-5; unclear D gene. Trimming shortened V by 8 bases and J by 7 bases, and 12 bases separated the two germline ends. The CDR3 totals 12 residues. The CDR3 here is CASRHRGQPQHF. CDR3 nucleotides: TGTGCCAGCCGACATCGCGGACAGCCCCAGCATTTT.

V gene TRBV4-1 combines with J gene TRBJ1-6; no clear D gene. The germline gives CDR1 MGHRA, CDR2 YSYEKL. This CDR3 region has 14 residues. Trimming took 0 bases from V and 9 from J, leaving 9 bases between them. The CDR3 here is CASSQESPISPLHF. The CDR3 DNA sequence: TGCGCCAGCAGCCAAGAATCGCCAATTTCACCCCTCCACTTT.

This chain uses TRBV5-6 with TRBJ2-7; 9 nucleotides align to TRBD1. Trimming at V came to 2 bases and at J to 3 bases, leaving 6 bases not matched to a gene. Germline lookup yields CDR1 SGHDT and CDR2 YYEEEE. This CDR3 spans 15 amino acids. CDR3 sequence reads: CASSFGDRAGYEQYF. The CDR3 DNA is TGTGCCAGCAGCTTCGGGGACAGGGCAGGCTACGAGCAGTACTTC.

The chain uses TRBV6-6 and TRBJ1-1; TRBD1 is a possible D gene (6 bases). This CDR3 has 14 amino acids. Trimming removed 6 bases at V and 5 bases at J, with 16 bases between. Germline V gene lookup returns CDR1 MNHNY and CDR2 SVGAGI (reference sequence). In nucleotides, the CDR3 is TGTGCCAGCAGCCTATACAGGGTCGGGACTGAAGCTTTCTTT. Translated, it gives CASSLYRVGTEAFF.

The chain has TRBV27 and TRBJ1-6, with D unresolved. The CDR3 spans 18 residues. Between the trimmed V and J ends, which lost 5 bases and 0 bases, there was a span of 17 bases. Germline CDR1 reads MNHEY; CDR2 reads SMNVEV (reference sequence). The CDR3 here is CASSPSLLRSSYNSPLHF. The CDR3 region has the DNA TGTGCCAGCAGTCCATCACTTCTCAGGAGCTCCTATAATTCACCCCTCCACTTT.